Below, 15 T cell receptor beta chains from the same sample are listed, as sequenced in a study of T cell responses to AZD1222 COVID-19 vaccine. Profiled with immunoSEQ multiplex PCR; TCRdb holds only in-frame clones, not every one. The sample has about 130,000 clones, around 92% seen once. The source was peripheral blood, collected 28 days after the second AZD1222 dose. The receptors were gathered from an adult who received the AZD1222 COVID-19 vaccine.

The chain employs TRBV6-2 or TRBV6-3 and TRBJ1-2; a possible D gene is TRBD1 (6 bases). CDR1 MNHEY and CDR2 SVGEGT come from the germline V gene. The CDR3 extends over 15 amino acids. Trimming took off 0 bases at V and 6 bases at J, with 14 bases between the two ends. The DNA of the CDR3 is TGTGCCAGCAGTTACTCGCCACGGGGGCAGGATGGCTACACCTTC. Protein product: CASSYSPRGQDGYTF.

The rearrangement links TRBV6-1 to TRBJ1-3; D ambiguous. V shed 2 bases and J shed 3 bases, with 5 bases lying between them. Germline loops: CDR1 MNHNS, CDR2 SASEGT. The CDR3 is made up of 13 amino acids. The CDR3 reads CASSESVGNTIYF. The CDR3 nucleotides are TGTGCCAGCAGTGAATCCGTTGGAAACACCATATATTTT.

This clone has a handful of counts. The V gene is TRBV7-9, the J gene TRBJ1-3; D unclear. This CDR3 contains 14 residues. Germline loops: CDR1 SEHNR, CDR2 FQNEAQ (reference sequence). V lost 1 base and J lost 0, with 4 bases in between. As DNA, the CDR3 is TGTGCCAGCAGCTTAGACGGCTCTGGAAACACCATATATTTT. This sequence encodes CASSLDGSGNTIYF.

The chain joins TRBV7-2 to TRBJ2-3; a possible D gene is TRBD2 (5 bases). Germline V gene sequence: CDR1 SGHTA, CDR2 FQGNSA. Trimming removed 5 bases from V and 6 bases from J, with 6 bases in between. The CDR3 contains 11 residues. The DNA for the CDR3 is TGTGCCAGCAGCCAGCGGGATACGCAGTATTTT. Translated: CASSQRDTQYF.

This sequence joins TRBV6-1 and TRBJ1-1; maybe TRBD1 (6 bases). Germline V gives CDR1 MNHNS, CDR2 SASEGT. V lost 2 bases, J lost 1 base, and 8 bases lay in between. The CDR3 consists of 14 residues. The CDR3 spells CASSELQGNTEAFF. CDR3 in DNA: TGTGCCAGCAGTGAACTACAGGGGAACACTGAAGCTTTCTTT.

This rearrangement joins TRBV7-9 to TRBJ1-1; 7 bases agree with TRBD1. The CDR3 runs 15 residues. Germline lookup yields CDR1 SEHNR and CDR2 FQNEAQ (reference sequence). The J segment lost 3 bases and the V segment lost 5 bases, leaving 9 bases of the junction unmatched. CDR3 in amino acids: CASSAPEQGYTEAFF. The CDR3 bases are TGTGCCAGCAGCGCCCCCGAACAGGGGTACACTGAAGCTTTCTTT.

The genes are TRBV2 and TRBJ1-5; 10 bases match TRBD1. Unmatched junction bases numbered 3, after V lost 3 bases and J lost 7 bases. The CDR3 extends over 14 amino acids. From germline, CDR1 is SNHLY and CDR2 FYNNEI. The CDR3 reads CASSDRDRGQPQHF. The CDR3 DNA sequence: TGTGCCAGCAGTGATAGGGACAGGGGCCAGCCCCAGCATTTT.

The V call is TRBV7-8, the J call TRBJ2-2; 12 nucleotides align to TRBD2. Germline loops: CDR1 SGHVS, CDR2 FQNEAQ. V lost 5 bases to trimming and J lost 4 bases; unmatched junction nucleotides: 5. The CDR3 covers 16 residues. The CDR3 region is CASSVTSGRRTGELFF. The CDR3 DNA follows: TGTGCCAGCAGCGTTACTAGCGGGAGGCGCACCGGGGAGCTGTTTTTT.

J is TRBJ1-5 and V is TRBV19, with unresolved D. The germline V and J ends were trimmed by 5 bases and 0 bases, with 11 bases remaining between them. Per the germline V gene, CDR1 is LNHDA and CDR2 is SQIVND (reference sequence). The CDR3 sequence is 15 residues long. In nucleotides, the CDR3 is TGTGCCAGTAGTCCACAGCGTAATAGCAATCAGCCCCAGCATTTT. It specifies CASSPQRNSNQPQHF.

With respect to this clone: Because the CDR3's place on the DNA is in doubt, the DNA is left out and the CDR3 is given as listed by TCRdb. The chain joins TRBV10-3 to TRBJ2-5; TRBD2, the D gene given by the table, was not confirmed from the DNA. Germline CDR1 ENHRY, CDR2 SYGVKD. Including both end residues, the CDR3 is 13 amino acids long. The CDR3 loop is CAISDFRGETQYF.

V gene TRBV6-5 combines with J gene TRBJ1-6, with TRBD1 matching over 8 bases. Trimming took 6 bases from V and 10 from J; bases not matched to a gene: 8. The CDR3 is 14 residues long. Germline V gene data show CDR1 as MNHEY and CDR2 as SVGAGI. The CDR3 DNA follows: TGTGCCAGCAGAAGAGGACAGGGTGGCTCACCCCTCCACTTT. Its protein is CASRRGQGGSPLHF.

This sequence joins TRBV5-1 and TRBJ1-6; TRBD1 agrees at 7 bases. Germline lookup yields CDR1 SGHRS and CDR2 YFSETQ. J lost 8 bases, V lost 4 bases, and 6 bases had no gene match. The CDR3 is made up of 14 amino acids. DNA of the CDR3: TGCGCCAGCAGCCGACAGGGTGAGGATTCACCCCTCCACTTT. Its protein product is CASSRQGEDSPLHF.

The V call is TRBV27, the J call TRBJ1-5; possibly TRBD1 for D (5 bases). Germline V gives CDR1 MNHEY, CDR2 SMNVEV (reference sequence). The ends were cut back, 3 bases at V and 4 bases at J, with 10 bases in the middle. The length of the CDR3 is 14 residues. CDR3 residues: CASSFHGTNQPQHF. The CDR3 coding sequence is TGTGCCAGCAGTTTCCATGGGACGAATCAGCCCCAGCATTTT.

The CDR3 spells CASEIWGGAGTEAFF. The CDR3 DNA sequence: TGTGCCAGTGAAATTTGGGGGGGCGCGGGCACTGAAGCTTTCTTT. V usage is TRBV7-2 and J usage is TRBJ1-1, with D perhaps matching TRBD1 (6 bases). Looked up from germline, CDR1 is SGHTA and CDR2 is FQGNSA. V lost 9 bases to trimming and J lost 4 bases, with 21 bases between them. The CDR3 totals 15 residues.

V and J are TRBV28 and TRBJ2-5; a weak D match, TRBD2 (5 bases). This CDR3 comprises 11 residues. Germline assignment: CDR1 MDHEN and CDR2 SYDVKM. The V gene lost 5 bases and the J gene lost 12 bases, with 13 bases spanning the gap. CDR3 bases: TGTGCCAGCAGTACCACTAGAGTGGAGTACTTC. As protein: CASSTTRVEYF.